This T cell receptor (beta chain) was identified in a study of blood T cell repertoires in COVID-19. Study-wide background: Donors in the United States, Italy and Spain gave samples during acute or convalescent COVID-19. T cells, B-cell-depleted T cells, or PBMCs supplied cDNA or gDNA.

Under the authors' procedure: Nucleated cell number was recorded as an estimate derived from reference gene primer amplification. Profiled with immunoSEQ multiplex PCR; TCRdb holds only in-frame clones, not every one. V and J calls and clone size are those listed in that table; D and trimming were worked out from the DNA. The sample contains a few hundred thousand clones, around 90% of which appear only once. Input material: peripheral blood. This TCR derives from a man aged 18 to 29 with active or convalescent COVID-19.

Written as DNA, the CDR3 is TGTGCCAGCAGCTTAAGGTCAGGGGGATGGGAGACCCAGTACTTC. It specifies CASSLRSGGWETQYF. This chain joins TRBV7-2 and TRBJ2-5, with TRBD1 matching 7 bases. This CDR3 comprises 15 residues. Per the germline V gene, CDR1 is SGHTA and CDR2 is FQGNSA. Unmatched junction bases numbered 8, after V lost 2 bases and J lost 5 bases. The variable domain in full, with the rest retrieved from reference TRBV7-2 and TRBJ2-5, is GAGVSQSPSNKVTEKGKDVELRCDPISGHTALYWYRQSLGQGLEFLIYFQGNSAPDKSGLPSDRFSAERTGGSVSTLTIQRTQQEDSAVYLCASSLRSGGWETQYFGPGTRLLVL.